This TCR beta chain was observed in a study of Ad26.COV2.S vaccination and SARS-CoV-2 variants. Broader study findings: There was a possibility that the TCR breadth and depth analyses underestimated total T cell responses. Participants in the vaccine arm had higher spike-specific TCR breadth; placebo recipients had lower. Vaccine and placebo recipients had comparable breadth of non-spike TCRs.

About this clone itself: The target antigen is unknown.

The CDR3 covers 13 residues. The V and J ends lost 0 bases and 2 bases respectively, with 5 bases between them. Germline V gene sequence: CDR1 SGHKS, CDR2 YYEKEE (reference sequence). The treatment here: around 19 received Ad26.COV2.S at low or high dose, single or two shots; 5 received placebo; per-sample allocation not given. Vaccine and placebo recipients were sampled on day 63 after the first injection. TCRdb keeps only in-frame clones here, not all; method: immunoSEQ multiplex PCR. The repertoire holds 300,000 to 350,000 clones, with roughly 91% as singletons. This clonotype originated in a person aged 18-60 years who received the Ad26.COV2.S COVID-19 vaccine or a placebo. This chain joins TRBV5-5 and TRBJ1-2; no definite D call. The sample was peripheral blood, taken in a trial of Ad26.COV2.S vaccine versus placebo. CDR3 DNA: TGTGCCAGCAGCTTGGACGTAAACTATGGCTACACCTTC. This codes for CASSLDVNYGYTF.